This T cell receptor beta chain was sequenced during a study of control samples from healthy donors and cancer patients. Method: immunoSEQ multiplex PCR; TCRdb's copy keeps in-frame clones and lacks some. The sample records 13,000 to 15,000 clones, approximately 80% being singletons. The CDR3 is made up of 14 amino acids. Trimming took off 4 bases at V and 11 bases at J, with 18 bases between the two ends. The germline CDR1 and CDR2 sequences are MGHRA and YSYEKL. V usage is TRBV4-1 and J usage is TRBJ2-1; the D gene could be TRBD1 or TRBD2 (5 bases each). The specimen sequenced was formalin-fixed, paraffin-embedded tissue. This clonotype was obtained from a female donor with lung cancer. CDR3 coding DNA: TGCGCCAGCAGCCGTCAACCCGGGACCGAAAAGCAGTTCTTC. Its protein is CASSRQPGTEKQFF.